This T cell receptor (beta chain) was profiled in a study of CD8 T cells in ankylosing spondylitis. Study-level points and caveats: Certain motif variants had earlier been reported in reactive arthritis synovial fluid and blood.

Trimming removed 3 bases at V and 2 bases at J, with 16 bases between. This CDR3 comprises 16 residues. Germline lookup yields CDR1 SNHLY and CDR2 FYNNEI. Using quantitative 5'-RACE with molecular barcodes, the authors made TCR beta libraries. TCRdb itself ran the 5' RACE reads through MiXCR, one entry per CDR3 protein. This sample has fewer than 350,000 distinct CDR3 sequences; around a tenth occur once, and the top ten carry roughly 9%. This clonotype was counted ten times or more. Its specificity is unknown. Sequencing used blood, either unsorted or a sorted T cell fraction (not recorded which). The V and J genes are TRBV2 and TRBJ1-1, with TRBD1 as a possible D gene (6 bases). This clonotype was obtained from a female donor with ankylosing spondylitis or in good health (not recorded which). CDR3 coding DNA: TGTGCCAGCAGTGATTACGCAACAGGGATTAACACTGAAGCTTTCTTT. Translated: CASSDYATGINTEAFF.